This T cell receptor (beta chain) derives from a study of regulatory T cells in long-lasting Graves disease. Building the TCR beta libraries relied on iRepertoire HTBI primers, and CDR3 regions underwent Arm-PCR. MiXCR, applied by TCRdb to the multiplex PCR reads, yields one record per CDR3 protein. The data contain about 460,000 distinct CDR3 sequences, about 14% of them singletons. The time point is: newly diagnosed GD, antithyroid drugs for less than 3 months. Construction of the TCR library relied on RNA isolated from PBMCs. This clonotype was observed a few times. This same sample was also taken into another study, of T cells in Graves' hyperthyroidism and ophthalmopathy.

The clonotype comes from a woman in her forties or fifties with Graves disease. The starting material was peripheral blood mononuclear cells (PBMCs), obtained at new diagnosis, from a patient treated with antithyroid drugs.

The CDR3, as DNA: TGTGCCAGCAGCTTAGTAGGGACAGGTGCTAACTATGGCTACACCTTC. It encodes CASSLVGTGANYGYTF. This chain connects TRBV11-2 to TRBJ1-2; 8 bases fit TRBD1. Trimming removed 1 base from V and 0 bases from J; junction bases left unmatched: 4. The CDR3 covers 16 residues. Germline V gene lookup returns CDR1 SGHAT and CDR2 FQNNGV. Supplemented by reference TRBV11-2 and TRBJ1-2, the full variable domain reads EAGVAQSPRYKIIEKRQSVAFWCNPISGHATLYWYQQILGQGPKLLIQFQNNGVVDDSQLPKDRFSAERLKGVDSTLKIQPAKLEDSAVYLCASSLVGTGANYGYTFGSGTRLTVV.